The T cell receptor beta chain described here comes from a study of shared clonotypes between healthy human individuals. Study overall: Each donor contributed plates that comprised three CD4 naive, three CD4 memory, two CD8 naive and one CD8 memory.

Sequencing used immunoSEQ multiplex PCR; TCRdb keeps in-frame clones, though not all of them. The sample consists of 1,400,000 or so clones, roughly 98.5% of them appearing once. Germline loops: CDR1 LGHNA, CDR2 YNFKEQ. The CDR3 spans 14 residues. Trimming removed 4 bases at V and 1 base at J, with 9 bases between. The chain employs TRBV4-2 and TRBJ2-3, with D tentatively TRBD1 or TRBD2 (5 bases each). This TCR came from a man aged 25-40 years in good health. Sequences were obtained from naive CD4+ T cells sorted from blood. Subset in this sample: CD45RA+ positively selected. The CDR3 sequence: CASSPRDGTDTQYF. DNA of the CDR3: TGTGCCAGCAGCCCCCGGGACGGCACAGATACGCAGTATTTT.